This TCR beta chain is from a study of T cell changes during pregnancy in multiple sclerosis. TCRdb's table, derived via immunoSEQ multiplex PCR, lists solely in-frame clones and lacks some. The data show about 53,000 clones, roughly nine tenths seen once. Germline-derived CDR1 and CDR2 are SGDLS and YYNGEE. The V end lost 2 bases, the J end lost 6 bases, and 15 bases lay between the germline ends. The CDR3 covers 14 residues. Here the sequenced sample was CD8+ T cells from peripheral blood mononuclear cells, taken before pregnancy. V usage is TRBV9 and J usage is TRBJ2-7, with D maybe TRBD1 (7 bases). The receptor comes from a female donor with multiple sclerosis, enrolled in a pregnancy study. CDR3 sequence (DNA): TGTGCCAGCAGCGTGGAGGGGGCGCCAGGCGAGCAGTACTTC. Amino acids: CASSVEGAPGEQYF.